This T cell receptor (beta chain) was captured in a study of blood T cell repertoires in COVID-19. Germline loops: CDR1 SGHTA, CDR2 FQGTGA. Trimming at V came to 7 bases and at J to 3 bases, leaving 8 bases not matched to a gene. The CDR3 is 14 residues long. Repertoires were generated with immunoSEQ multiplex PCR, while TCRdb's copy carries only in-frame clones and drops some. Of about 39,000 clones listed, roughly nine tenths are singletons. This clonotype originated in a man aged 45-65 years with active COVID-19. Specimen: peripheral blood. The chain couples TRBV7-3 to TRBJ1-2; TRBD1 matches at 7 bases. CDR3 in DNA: TGTGCCAGCATCTTCCAGGGGGTGTACTATGGCTACACCTTC. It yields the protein CASIFQGVYYGYTF.